The source of this T cell receptor beta chain is a study of blood T cell repertoires in COVID-19. Study background: Samples of COVID-19 (acute and convalescent) were obtained from the United States, Italy and Spain.

Followed longitudinally, the Seattle patients had been enrolled during active infection. Repertoires were generated with immunoSEQ multiplex PCR, while TCRdb's copy carries only in-frame clones and drops some. The repertoire holds 95,000 to 150,000 clones, with about 90% as singletons. Germline CDR1 SGHAT, CDR2 FQNNGV. V gave up 0 bases and J gave up 6 bases, with 8 bases separating them. The CDR3 covers 13 residues. The sequenced material came from peripheral blood. The gene calls are TRBV11-2 and TRBJ1-2; D uncertain. This TCR derives from a woman aged 60-75 years with COVID-19, enrolled during active disease. In DNA form, the CDR3 reads TGTGCCAGCAGCTTAGAGGGCGGGCATGGCTACACCTTC. Translating it yields CASSLEGGHGYTF.